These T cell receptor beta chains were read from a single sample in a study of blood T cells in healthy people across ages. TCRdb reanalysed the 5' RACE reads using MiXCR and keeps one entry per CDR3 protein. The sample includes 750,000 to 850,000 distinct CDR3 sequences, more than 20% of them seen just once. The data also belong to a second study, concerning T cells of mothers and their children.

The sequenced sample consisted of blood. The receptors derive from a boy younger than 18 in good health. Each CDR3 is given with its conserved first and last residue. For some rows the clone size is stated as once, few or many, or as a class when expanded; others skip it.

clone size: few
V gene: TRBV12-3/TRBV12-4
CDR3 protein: CASSLDRNLAKNIQYF

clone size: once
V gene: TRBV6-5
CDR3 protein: CASSYSASRYSYEQYF

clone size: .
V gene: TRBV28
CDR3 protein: CASSSTGLLDNEQFF

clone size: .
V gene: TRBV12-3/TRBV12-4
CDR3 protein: CASSHLLDTQYF

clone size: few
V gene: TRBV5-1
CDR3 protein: CASSFTGPPEKLFF

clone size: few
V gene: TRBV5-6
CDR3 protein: CASTHFRGGAAPYNEQFF

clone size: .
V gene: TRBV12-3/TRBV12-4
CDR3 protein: CASSPTGNRKQYF

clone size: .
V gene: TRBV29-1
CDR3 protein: CSVGALEAKNIQYF

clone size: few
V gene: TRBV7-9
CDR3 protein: CASSPDAGVGQPQHF

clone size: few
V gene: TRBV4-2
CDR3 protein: CASSQVLASGSFYEQFF

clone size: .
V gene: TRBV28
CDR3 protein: CASSVGPLSGANVLTF

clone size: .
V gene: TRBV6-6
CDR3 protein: CASTADRAETQYF

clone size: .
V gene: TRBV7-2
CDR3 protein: CASSLDIITDTQYF

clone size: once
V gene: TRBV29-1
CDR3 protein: CSALAGDNYNEQFF

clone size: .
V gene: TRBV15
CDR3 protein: CATSGRVRETQYF

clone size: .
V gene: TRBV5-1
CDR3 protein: CASSLEVAGGPETQYF

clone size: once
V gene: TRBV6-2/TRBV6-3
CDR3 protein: CASNPGTSAYNEQFF

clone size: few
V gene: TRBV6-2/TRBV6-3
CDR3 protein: CASSHSGSGNEQYF

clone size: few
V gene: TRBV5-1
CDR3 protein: CASSLGPSGANVLTF

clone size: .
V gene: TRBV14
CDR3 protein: CASSQDKEIWGVQETQYF

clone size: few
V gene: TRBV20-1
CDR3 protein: CSALAGEQFF

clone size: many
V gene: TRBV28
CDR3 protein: CASSSFPRALAKNIQYF

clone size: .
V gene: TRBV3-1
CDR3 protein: CASSQDLTSGGTDTQYF

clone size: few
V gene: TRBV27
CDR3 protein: CASSLQGTGYEQYF

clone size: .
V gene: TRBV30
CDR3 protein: CAWGEGVQFF

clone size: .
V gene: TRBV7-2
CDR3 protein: CASSPGTQYYEQYF

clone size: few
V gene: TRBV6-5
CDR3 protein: CASNDNTEAFF

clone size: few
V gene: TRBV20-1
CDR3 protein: CSARVFRGQGNTIYF

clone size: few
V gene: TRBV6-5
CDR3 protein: CASKPNRGPDTQYF

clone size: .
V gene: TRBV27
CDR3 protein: CASSSGAASYEQYF

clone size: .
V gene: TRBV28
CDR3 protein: CASSPGSGTGGPQYF

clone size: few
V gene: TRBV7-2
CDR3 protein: CASSTGTSGGLSYEQYF

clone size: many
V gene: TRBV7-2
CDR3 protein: CASSLVQGATEAFF

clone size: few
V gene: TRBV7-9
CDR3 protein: CASSKSDTINQPQHF

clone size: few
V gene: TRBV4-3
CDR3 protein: CASSQELGPYGYTF

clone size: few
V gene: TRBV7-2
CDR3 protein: CASSSQGRGETQYF

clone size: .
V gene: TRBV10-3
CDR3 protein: CAIGGLADQEQYF

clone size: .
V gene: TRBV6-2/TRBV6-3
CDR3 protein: CASSPRLIPTEVWANVLTF

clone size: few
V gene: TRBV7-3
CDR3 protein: CASSSSGGWNEQFF

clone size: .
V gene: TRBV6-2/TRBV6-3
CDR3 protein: CASSRPGTRQETQYF

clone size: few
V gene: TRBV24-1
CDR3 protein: CATSDLPENEQFF

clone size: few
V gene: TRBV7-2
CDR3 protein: CASSPKQGFSGNTIYF